These 25 T cell receptor beta chains were all obtained from the same sample, sequenced in a study of cytomegalovirus exposure and HLA in healthy donors. Method: immunoSEQ multiplex PCR; TCRdb's copy keeps in-frame clones and lacks some. The top ten hold roughly 0.75% of the sample, which has about 360,000 clones, 86% seen once. Sequences were obtained from PBMCs. The receptors were sampled from a woman aged 18-29 years in good health and CMV-seronegative.

V is TRBV5-1 and J is TRBJ2-2; 9 bases match TRBD1. The ends lost 4 bases at V and 5 bases at J; junction bases unmatched: 3. Germline V CDR1 and CDR2: SGHRS, YFSETQ. This CDR3 has 14 amino acids. The CDR3 nucleotides read TGCGCCAGCAGCCCGGACAGGGGAACCGGGGAGCTGTTTTTT. This sequence encodes CASSPDRGTGELFF. The full variable domain, completed using reference TRBV5-1 and TRBJ2-2, is KAGVTQTPRYLIKTRGQQVTLSCSPISGHRSVSWYQQTPGQGLQFLFEYFSETQRNKGNFPGRFSGRQFSNSRSEMNVSTLELGDSALYLCASSPDRGTGELFFGEGSRLTVL.

V usage is TRBV30 and J usage is TRBJ2-1; D is uncertain. The CDR3 covers 12 residues. CDR1 and CDR2 from the germline V gene are GTSNPN and SVGIG (reference sequence). Between the trimmed V and J ends, which lost 3 bases and 5 bases, there was a span of 8 bases. CDR3 nucleotide sequence: TGTGCCTGGAGAAAAAGCCACAATGAGCAGTTCTTC. Translation: CAWRKSHNEQFF.

The chain joins TRBV18 to TRBJ2-3; D possibly corresponds to TRBD2 (5 bases). This CDR3 spans 16 amino acids. The V end was cut by 3 bases, the J end by 6 bases, with 19 bases between. Germline loops: CDR1 KGHSH, CDR2 LQKENI. In DNA, the CDR3 is TGTGCCAGCTCACCCTTCGGTTCGACTACCGGGGATACGCAGTATTTT. Translation gives CASSPFGSTTGDTQYF.

V and J are TRBV30 and TRBJ1-4, with 7 nucleotides matching TRBD1. The CDR3 totals 14 residues. V lost 2 bases, J lost 7 bases, and 7 bases stayed unmatched. Germline assignment: CDR1 GTSNPN and CDR2 SVGIG (reference sequence). The CDR3 region has the DNA TGTGCCTGGAGTCCCATACACAGGGGTGAAAAACTGTTTTTT. Protein: CAWSPIHRGEKLFF. The entire variable domain, with the rest obtained from reference TRBV30 and TRBJ1-4, is as follows: SQTIHQWPATLVQPVGSPLSLECTVEGTSNPNLYWYRQAAGRGLQLLFYSVGIGQISSEVPQNLSASRPQDRQFILSSKKLLLSDSGFYLCAWSPIHRGEKLFFGSGTQLSVL.

The chain recombines TRBV27 with TRBJ2-7; 7 positions match TRBD1. V dropped 5 bases and J dropped 0; count of bases not matched to a gene: 7. Germline lookup yields CDR1 MNHEY and CDR2 SMNVEV (reference sequence). CDR3 length equals 15 residues. The CDR3 coding sequence is TGTGCCAGCAGTCCTACGCCAGGGGGCTCCTACGAGCAGTACTTC. Protein: CASSPTPGGSYEQYF.

Worth noting for this clone: The limits of the CDR3 on the DNA are not certain, so only TCRdb's listed CDR3 is given. This chain's CDR3 is CASSLGVGQGSF. The chain has TRBV11-2 and TRBJ2-7; TRBD1, the table's D call, lacks a check against the DNA. A total of 12 residues make up the CDR3, ends included. Germline V gene lookup returns CDR1 SGHAT and CDR2 FQNNGV.

This clone was detected a few times. This chain uses TRBV30 with TRBJ1-2, with D unresolved. CDR1 and CDR2 (germline): GTSNPN, SVGIG (reference sequence). Between the trimmed V and J ends, which lost 2 bases and 8 bases, there was a span of 15 bases. The CDR3 length is 13 residues. DNA of the CDR3: TGTGCCTGGAGTCCCAAGGCCGGGGAAGGCTACACCTTC. Its protein is CAWSPKAGEGYTF.

This chain uses TRBV9 with TRBJ1-4, with D maybe TRBD1 (6 bases). Between the trimmed V and J ends, which lost 4 bases and 6 bases, there was a span of 13 bases. Germline V gives CDR1 SGDLS, CDR2 YYNGEE. This CDR3 is 14 amino acids long. The CDR3 spells CASSPDRSDEKLFF. In nucleotides, the CDR3 is TGTGCCAGCAGCCCAGACAGGAGCGATGAAAAACTGTTTTTT.

This clone was seen more than once but under ten times. The chain has TRBV28 and TRBJ2-7; 9 positions match TRBD2. The CDR3 contains 15 residues. The germline V gene has CDR1 MDHEN and CDR2 SYDVKM. Unmatched junction bases numbered 10, after V lost 5 bases and J lost 5 bases. CDR3 nucleotide sequence: TGTGCCAGCAGTAGCCGGGGTAGCGGGAGCAACGAGCAGTACTTC. It codes for CASSSRGSGSNEQYF.

The chain is built from TRBV5-6 and TRBJ1-2; possibly TRBD1 for D (5 bases). The germline V gene has CDR1 SGHDT and CDR2 YYEEEE. The CDR3 extends over 16 amino acids. The germline V and J ends were trimmed by 1 base and 6 bases, with 19 bases remaining between them. The CDR3 DNA reads TGTGCCAGCAGCTTGTCCTGGGGCAGCCACAAGAATGGCTACACCTTC. Translating it yields CASSLSWGSHKNGYTF.

This sequence joins TRBV7-2 and TRBJ2-7; TRBD1 might be the D (6 bases). CDR3 length: 16 residues. Germline CDR1 reads SGHTA; CDR2 reads FQGNSA. V lost 1 base and J 5 bases, leaving 18 bases between the germline ends. DNA of the CDR3: TGTGCCAGCAGCTTAGGGGGGCGCAGGGGTATAGACGAGCAGTACTTC. Translating it yields CASSLGGRRGIDEQYF.

The chain carries TRBV4-1 and TRBJ2-3; TRBD2 matches 10 bases. This CDR3 has 17 amino acids. With 0 bases clipped from V and 3 bases from J, the junction kept 6 bases outside the gene matches. Germline V gene lookup returns CDR1 MGHRA and CDR2 YSYEKL. CDR3 sequence reads: CASSQDWSSGSTDTQYF. The CDR3 region has the DNA TGCGCCAGCAGCCAAGATTGGTCTAGCGGGAGTACAGATACGCAGTATTTT.

The J gene is TRBJ1-5, the V gene TRBV19, with D maybe TRBD1 (5 bases). V was shortened by 3 bases and J by 6 bases, with 18 bases between the two germline ends. In germline, CDR1 is LNHDA, CDR2 SQIVND (reference sequence). The CDR3 runs to 16 residues. The CDR3 sequence: CASSINGRAVVQPQHF. In DNA form, the CDR3 reads TGTGCCAGTAGTATCAACGGCAGGGCAGTGGTTCAGCCCCAGCATTTT.

The J gene is TRBJ2-2, the V gene TRBV5-1; D is unresolved. Germline lookup yields CDR1 SGHRS and CDR2 YFSETQ. This CDR3 is built from 15 residues. Trimming left V 0 bases short and J 0 bases short, with 6 bases between. CDR3 sequence (DNA): TGCGCCAGCAGCTTGGTACACCCGAACACCGGGGAGCTGTTTTTT. It yields the protein CASSLVHPNTGELFF.

The chain employs TRBV6-5 and TRBJ2-7, with 11 bases matching TRBD2. The J segment lost 4 bases and the V segment lost 4 bases, leaving 6 bases of the junction unmatched. The CDR3 runs to 15 residues. The germline CDR1 and CDR2 sequences are MNHEY and SVGAGI. The CDR3 nucleotides read TGTGCCAGCAGTTCCTTTTTAGCGGGAGGGTACGAGCAGTACTTC. It codes for CASSSFLAGGYEQYF.

The chain employs TRBV4-1 and TRBJ2-7, with TRBD1 matching 9 bases. The CDR3 totals 15 residues. The ends lost 5 bases at V and 4 bases at J; junction bases unmatched: 9. Germline lookup yields CDR1 MGHRA and CDR2 YSYEKL. The CDR3 DNA reads as TGCGCCAGCAGCTTAAGTCCGGGACAGGGTTACGAGCAGTACTTC. This translates into CASSLSPGQGYEQYF.

This clone showed up just once. The chain carries TRBV11-2 and TRBJ2-3; the D gene is possibly TRBD2 (5 bases). This CDR3 has 14 residues. Trimming cost V 0 bases and J 4 bases, with 8 bases left between them. CDR1 and CDR2 (germline): SGHAT, FQNNGV. The CDR3: CASSLDWTSDTQYF. The DNA of the CDR3 is TGTGCCAGCAGCTTAGACTGGACTTCAGATACGCAGTATTTT.

V and J are TRBV21-1 and TRBJ1-1. TRBV21-1 is reported as a pseudogene. This CDR3 is built from 11 residues. CDR3 coding DNA: TGTGCCAGCGAAGCGGGTACTGAAGCTTTCTTT. As protein: CASEAGTEAFF.

The V and J genes are TRBV6-5 and TRBJ2-1; a possible D gene is TRBD2 (5 bases). The length of the CDR3 is 14 residues. V lost 2 bases to trimming and J lost 2 bases, with 7 bases between them. CDR1 and CDR2 (germline): MNHEY, SVGAGI. The CDR3 DNA reads as TGTGCCAGCAGTTACCGGGGAGCCTACAATGAGCAGTTCTTC. Amino acid sequence: CASSYRGAYNEQFF.

The gene calls are TRBV7-3 and TRBJ2-2; 9 positions agree with TRBD2. CDR1 is SGHTA, CDR2 FQGTGA, per germline. The CDR3 is 16 residues long. Germline trimming cut 3 bases from V and 5 bases from J; bases unmatched to any gene: 7. In DNA, the CDR3 is TGTGCCAGCAGCTTGGTTAGCGGGAGTATGACCGGGGAGCTGTTTTTT. Translated, it gives CASSLVSGSMTGELFF. Full variable domain (outside the CDR3, taken from reference TRBV7-3 and TRBJ2-2): GAGVSQTPSNKVTEKGKYVELRCDPISGHTALYWYRQSLGQGPEFLIYFQGTGAADDSGLPNDRFFAVRPEGSVSTLKIQRTERGDSAVYLCASSLVSGSMTGELFFGEGSRLTVL.

V gene TRBV28 combines with J gene TRBJ2-7, with 8 bases lining up with TRBD2. Trimming cost V 5 bases and J 2 bases; bases outside gene matches: 11. The CDR3 has 16 amino acids. Germline CDR1 is MDHEN and CDR2 is SYDVKM. CDR3 nucleotide sequence: TGTGCCAGCAGTCCGGGGGGGCTAGCGGAGACCTACGAGCAGTACTTC. This encodes CASSPGGLAETYEQYF.

J is TRBJ1-5 and V is TRBV7-8; 7 nucleotides agree with TRBD1. Germline V gives CDR1 SGHVS, CDR2 FQNEAQ. This CDR3 spans 16 amino acids. The V segment lost 5 bases and the J segment 9 bases; nucleotides outside the gene matches: 16. Written as DNA, the CDR3 is TGTGCCAGCAGCCCGAGGCAAAGGGGGCCCGTTCTGCCCCAGCATTTT. Translating gives CASSPRQRGPVLPQHF. Full variable domain (missing parts from reference TRBV7-8 and TRBJ1-5): GAGVSQSPRYKVAKRGQDVALRCDPISGHVSLFWYQQALGQGPEFLTYFQNEAQLDKSGLPSDRFFAERPEGSVSTLKIQRTQQEDSAVYLCASSPRQRGPVLPQHFGDGTRLSIL.

The V and J genes are TRBV28 and TRBJ2-1; D uncertain. The CDR3 is 13 residues long. Germline CDR1 is MDHEN and CDR2 is SYDVKM. V was shortened by 3 bases and J by 7 bases, with 10 bases between the two germline ends. Here the CDR3 DNA reads TGTGCCAGCAGTTTCGTTCCCAGGAATGAGCAGTTCTTC. Protein: CASSFVPRNEQFF. The whole variable domain, remainder taken from reference TRBV28 and TRBJ2-1, is DVKVTQSSRYLVKRTGEKVFLECVQDMDHENMFWYRQDPGLGLRLIYFSYDVKMKEKGDIPEGYSVSREKKERFSLILESASTNQTSMYLCASSFVPRNEQFFGPGTRLTVL.

The chain couples TRBV9 to TRBJ2-1, with D unresolved. Trimming shortened V by 0 bases and J by 1 base, and 11 bases separated the two germline ends. The CDR3 has 16 amino acids. From germline, CDR1 is SGDLS and CDR2 YYNGEE. The CDR3 spells CASSVATGYSYNEQFF. CDR3 bases: TGTGCCAGCAGCGTAGCTACCGGGTATTCCTACAATGAGCAGTTCTTC.

The rearrangement joins TRBV21-1 to TRBJ1-1; the DNA was not compared with TRBD1, the D call given in the table. TRBV21-1 is designated a pseudogene. The CDR3 has 15 residues. CDR3 residues: CASSYDKGDSLEAFF. CDR3 sequence (DNA): TGTGCCAGCAGTTACGACAAGGGGGATTCTCTAGAAGCTTTCTTT.